This T cell receptor beta chain was captured in a study of shared clonotypes between healthy human individuals (dated by TCRdb to 2019 to 2021). For context, the study as a whole: The cohort comprised a couple of women and a few men aged 18 to 49 years. To increase sequencing depth and limit assay-specific biases, different laboratories used diverse techniques to prepare libraries and sequence TCR repertoires. The study deeply sequenced blood TCR repertoires of five healthy adults to estimate repertoire size and the extent of clonotype sharing between individuals. For each donor, CD4 naive and CD4 memory were each run on three plates, CD8 naive on two plates, and CD8 memory on one plate. Between about 0.8 and 8.9 billion PBMCs per donor were obtained by leukapheresis.

TCR CDR3 regions were amplified from genomic DNA by multiplex PCR using the deep immunoSEQ assay. Genomic DNA extracted from each cell subset was distributed evenly over all wells of several immunoSEQ 96-well plates, and each plate served as one replicate. For sorted subsets, each replicate PCR was loaded with approximately 190 ng genomic DNA, equivalent to 25,000 to 35,000 T cell genomes. The purified libraries were quantified using a Qubit 3.0 fluorometer, sized with a Bioanalyzer 2100, and then quantified again using the KAPA Library Quantification kit. A separate single-read 150-cycle Illumina NextSeq 550 flow cell was used to sequence each immunoSEQ 96-well plate. Under the source paper's analysis protocol: Because only junctional sequences without quality scores were contained in the immunoSEQ output, filtering matching that applied to full-length reads could not be performed. To assign V/J genes and CDR3, sequences were annotated against IMGT germline references using PyIR, a Python wrapper for IgBLAST v1.9. Reads were filtered out if the reads had weak V/J assignments (E-value above 1e-6), no CDR3, stop codons, out-of-frame junctions, or ambiguous translated residues. A V3J clonotype was defined by an identical inferred V gene, J gene, and CDR3 amino acid sequence. To compute the percentage overlap between repertoires, the number of shared unique clonotypes was divided by the size of the smaller repertoire. Repertoire richness was assessed with RTK rarefaction, the Chao1 estimator, and Recon v2.1 estimates of unobserved clonotypes. Generation probabilities for all TCRbeta clonotypes obtained by the gDNA method from a handful of donors were computed using OLGA. Entries here come from immuneACCESS through TCRdb and include only in-frame sequences with V and J called. Some clones fail to appear in such tables; in the studies checked, an unresolved V gene covers under half of the shortfall, and the cause of the remainder is unknown. V, J and clone size are those of that table, while D and trimming were read from the DNA. In all, the sample holds 2,500,000 or so clones, and approximately 90% of those were seen once. The ten top clones hold over 0.12% of the sample.

Overall study results and their limits: Rarefaction of sorted-subset datasets indicated incomplete sequencing despite the large sequencing depth. Compared with non-shared clonotypes, the clonotypes found in all four sorted-subset donors had higher generation probabilities. The genetic and exposure-history diversity represented was limited by the small number of donors. Sampling was restricted to blood, and TCR repertoires in tissues likely differ from the TCR repertoires found in blood. When four donors were compared, the shared fraction of clonotypes was 5% to 6.5% for naive CD4, more than 3% for naive CD8, 2% to 2.5% for memory CD4, and 0.4% for memory CD8. Larger estimated clonotype richness was generally found for naive subsets than for memory subsets. Pairwise subsampling indicated that sequencing depth was expected to affect the degree of clonotype sharing among donors.

The donors were healthy, HIV-negative adults with no recently reported acute infections or vaccinations. Every donor was a Caucasian adult living in Nashville, Tennessee, USA. CD4+ T cells were enriched by magnetic negative selection, after which naive cells were positively selected on CD45RA and the negative fraction was taken as the memory subset. After blood collection by leukapheresis, PBMCs were isolated using Ficoll-Histopaque density gradient centrifugation and then cryopreserved in the vapor phase of liquid nitrogen. Purity and quantity of every magnetically sorted T cell population were checked by analytical flow cytometry. Genomic DNA was isolated from every sorted fraction and measured by UV absorbance on a Nanodrop 2000c. CDR1 and CDR2 (GTSNPN, SVGIG) derive from the germline V gene (reference sequence). The CDR3 covers 15 residues, taking in both the cysteine and the phenylalanine. The kept DNA is CDR3 alone, 45 bases in frame from the first base. At the junction V is shortened by 5 bases and J by 6 bases; bases outside the gene matches: 10.

Of note for this clone: The clone's antigen remains unknown. No quality values exist for individual bases; no much larger clone is one base distant.

The sequenced sample consisted of naive CD4+ T cells sorted from blood. Interpreted using the paper, the cell subset or site label stands for: CD45RA+ positively selected. The receptor's source is a man aged 18 to 29 in good health. The chain is encoded by TRBV30 joined to TRBJ2-2; 9 middle bases align to TRBD1. The CDR3 reads as follows: CAWAGTGLGAGELFF. Read as DNA, the sequence is TGTGCCTGGGCCGGGACAGGGTTAGGGGCCGGGGAGCTGTTTTTT.